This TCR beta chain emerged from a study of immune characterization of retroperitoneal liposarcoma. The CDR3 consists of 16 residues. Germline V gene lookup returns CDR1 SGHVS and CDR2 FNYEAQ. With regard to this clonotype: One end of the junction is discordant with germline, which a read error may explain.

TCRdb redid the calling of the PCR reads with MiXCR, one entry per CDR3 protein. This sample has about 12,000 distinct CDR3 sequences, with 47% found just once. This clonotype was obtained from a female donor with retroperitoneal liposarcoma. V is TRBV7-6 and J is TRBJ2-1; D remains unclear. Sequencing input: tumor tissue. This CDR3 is CASSPGARSSYNEHFF. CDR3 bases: TGTGCCAGCAGCCCGGGTGCGAGGAGCTCCTACAATGAGCATTTTTTC.